This entry describes one T cell receptor (beta chain). It lacks a known antigen. Base qualities are missing; no much larger clone stands one base away. The CDR3 regions of human TCRbeta chains were analyzed by immunosequencing. As for the original processing: Repertoire TCRs were checked for matches against a reference library of SARS-CoV-2-specific TCRs that had been generated using the MIRA antigen-specificity platform. Breadth was defined as the fraction of unique TCRs that were SARS-CoV-2-associated. Depth was defined as the fraction of total T cells that were SARS-CoV-2-associated. Using the MIRA data, each spike-specific TCR was mapped to the spike region that the TCR reacts to and placed in a CD4 or CD8 class. Log10-transformed breadth and depth values were compared by one-way ANOVA with Sidak's multiple comparisons tests. In its TCRdb copy, this immuneACCESS table keeps in-frame sequences only and misses some clones. Where compared with another copy, unresolved V genes explain less than half of these, and the others have no known cause. V, J and clone size reflect that table, while D and trimming were determined from the DNA. The sample table holds 95,000 to 150,000 clones, of which about 90% were seen once. Together, the top ten hold approximately 8% of the sample.

This specimen's time point label, per the study, means: about 28 days (+/-7) after the second vaccine dose. AZD1222 recipients given second doses at about 4 weeks or at about 12 weeks were pooled, since spike-specific TCR depth and breadth were not found to differ between the two schedules. The vaccinee samples were drawn from two UK trials, COV001 and COV002, one of which was a single-blind randomized controlled phase 2/3 trial testing AZD1222 (ChAdOx1 nCoV-19) in healthy adults. For TCRbeta chain sequencing, PBMC samples were collected from trial participants at day 0 and at day 28 after the second dose. The data belong to a study of T cell responses to AZD1222 COVID-19 vaccine (dated by TCRdb to the early 2020s). Broadly, across the study: TCR sequencing covered roughly 230 trial participants: 200 to 220 given two doses of AZD1222 and approximately 26 given two doses of MenACWY control vaccine. Trial participants were enrolled by age into subgroups of 18-55, 56-69 and 70-plus years, and around 150, 28 and 57 TCR-sequenced participants, respectively, were included in these subgroups. What the work shows at the level of the full study, not this receptor alone: The 56-69-year group was small, and its depth increase did not reach significance, likely because of low power. Conclusions about previously exposed vaccinees are limited because only 6 or 7 AZD1222 recipients were SARS-CoV-2 seropositive at baseline. Participants were mostly white British and included more females than males, and it was suggested by the authors that clonal diversity may have been underestimated. The whole spike protein was spanned by vaccine-associated CD4 TCRs, and dominant responses were seen in regions 160-218 and 743-854. After two AZD1222 doses, spike-specific TCR breadth and depth were significantly higher than at day 0 and than in MenACWY recipients. Because no day 14 peak-response samples were available, repertoires were characterized only after the peak T cell response. Reportedly, almost half of the unique spike-specific TCRs recognized epitopes lying outside the regions that are mutated in the B.1.351 and B.1.1.7 variants.

The CDR3 spans 15 residues, from the cysteine through the phenylalanine. Just the 45-base CDR3 DNA is kept, in frame starting at base 1. V gives up 5 bases and J gives up 2 bases, and the segment between their germline ends measures 13 bases. Reading the germline V gene gives CDR1 WSHSY and CDR2 SAAADI. The chain employs TRBV10-2 and TRBJ1-5, with the D gene too uncertain to name. Sequenced here: peripheral blood, sampled 28 days after the second AZD1222 dose. The receptor was isolated from an adult who received the AZD1222 COVID-19 vaccine. DNA sequence: TGCGCCAGCAGTAGGGCCAACGGTGGCAATCAGCCCCAGCATTTT. It is translated as CASSRANGGNQPQHF.